These 14 T cell receptor beta chains were all obtained from the same sample, sequenced in a study of graft-versus-host responses after intestinal transplantation. Graft samples were processed, releasing intraepithelial and lamina propria lymphocytes. Profiled with immunoSEQ multiplex PCR; TCRdb holds only in-frame clones, not every one. The table records some 66,000 clones, approximately 91% of them present only once. The input for sequencing was ileum tissue, taken approximately 56 weeks after transplant. These receptors were collected from a human patient who received an intestinal transplant, so some T cells may come from the graft donor.

V is TRBV5-1 and J is TRBJ2-5, with 7 bases aligning to TRBD1. Germline V gene data show CDR1 as SGHRS and CDR2 as YFSETQ. This CDR3 comprises 14 residues. The junction had 4 bases not matched to a gene; V was cut back by 4 bases and J by 1 base. CDR3 sequence: CASSQTGVQETQYF. In nucleotides, the CDR3 is TGCGCCAGCAGCCAAACAGGGGTCCAAGAGACCCAGTACTTC. The full variable domain, with the rest looked up from reference TRBV5-1 and TRBJ2-5, is KAGVTQTPRYLIKTRGQQVTLSCSPISGHRSVSWYQQTPGQGLQFLFEYFSETQRNKGNFPGRFSGRQFSNSRSEMNVSTLELGDSALYLCASSQTGVQETQYFGPGTRLLVL.

V and J are TRBV29-1 and TRBJ2-7; TRBD1 matches at 7 bases. V lost 3 bases, J lost 3 bases, and 5 bases stayed unmatched. Germline CDR1 is SQVTM and CDR2 is ANQGSEA. This CDR3 comprises 13 residues. CDR3 protein: CSVESTGNYEQYF. The DNA for the CDR3 is TGCAGCGTTGAGTCGACAGGGAACTACGAGCAGTACTTC.

The chain is built from TRBV6-1 and TRBJ2-1; the D is unclear. Germline V gene lookup returns CDR1 MNHNS and CDR2 SASEGT. There are 12 residues in the CDR3. V was pared by 9 bases and J by 3 bases, with 9 bases between. The CDR3 DNA sequence: TGTGCCAGTACGGATGACTACAATGAGCAGTTCTTC. It yields the protein CASTDDYNEQFF.

Notes on this clone: A junction end diverges from the germline sequence, so it may reflect a read error. V gene TRBV7-2 combines with J gene TRBJ1-1; 7 bases line up with TRBD1. The CDR3 runs to 16 residues. The V gene's germline CDR1 is SGHTA and CDR2 FQGNSA. CDR3 region: CASSRTGTAMNIEAFF. CDR3 in DNA: TGTGCCAGCAGCCGTACCGGGACAGCCATGAACATTGAAGCTTTCTTT. Full variable domain (remainder filled in from reference TRBV7-2 and TRBJ1-1): GAGVSQSPSNKVTEKGKDVELRCDPISGHTALYWYRQSLGQGLEFLIYFQGNSAPDKSGLPSDRFSAERTGGSVSTLTIQRTQQEDSAVYLCASSRTGTAMNIEAFFGQGTRLTVV.

This clone has more than one count but fewer than ten. The V and J genes are TRBV6-4 and TRBJ1-1, with TRBD1 identical over 10 bases. V shed 5 bases and J 6 bases; nucleotides not matched to a gene: 3. The CDR3 is 13 residues long. The germline V gene has CDR1 MRHNA and CDR2 SNTAGT. The CDR3 nucleotides are TGTGCCAGCAGTAGGGACAGGGGCGCTGAAGCTTTCTTT. It codes for CASSRDRGAEAFF.

V and J are TRBV6-1 and TRBJ2-1; 7 positions match TRBD1. The V segment lost 3 bases and the J segment 2 bases; nucleotides outside the gene matches: 4. The CDR3 is 15 amino acids. From germline, CDR1 is MNHNS and CDR2 SASEGT. This CDR3 is CASSDSGQPYNEQFF. CDR3 DNA: TGTGCCAGCAGTGATTCGGGACAGCCCTACAATGAGCAGTTCTTC.

This clone was recorded only once. The rearrangement uses TRBV25-1 and TRBJ2-5; no clear D gene. CDR3 length: 11 residues. Trimming removed 9 bases at V and 1 base at J, with 6 bases between. Germline CDR1 MGHDK, CDR2 SYGVNS. The CDR3 bases are TGTGCCAGTGGGTCCCAAGAGACCCAGTACTTC. Translation gives CASGSQETQYF. Supplemented by reference TRBV25-1 and TRBJ2-5, the full variable domain reads EADIYQTPRYLVIGTGKKITLECSQTMGHDKMYWYQQDPGMELHLIHYSYGVNSTEKGDLSSESTVSRIRTEHFPLTLESARPSHTSQYLCASGSQETQYFGPGTRLLVL.

This chain connects TRBV28 to TRBJ2-7; D is undetermined. CDR1 and CDR2 (germline): MDHEN, SYDVKM. This CDR3 region has 14 residues. Trimming took off 7 bases at V and 1 base at J, with 14 bases between the two ends. CDR3 in DNA: TGTGCCAGCACCTTATACTCCGGGTCCTACGAGCAGTACTTC. This codes for CASTLYSGSYEQYF.

V and J are TRBV7-6 and TRBJ2-2; 8 nucleotides agree with TRBD2. The V gene end was trimmed by 5 bases and the J gene end by 1 base; junction bases not matched to a gene: 3. From germline, CDR1 is SGHVS and CDR2 FNYEAQ. The CDR3 contains 15 residues. CDR3 coding DNA: TGTGCCAGCAGCATTAGCGGGGAGAACACCGGGGAGCTGTTTTTT. Its protein is CASSISGENTGELFF.

The chain uses TRBV5-6 and TRBJ2-2; no definite D call. V lost 4 bases and J lost 5, with 12 bases in between. Germline V gene sequence: CDR1 SGHDT, CDR2 YYEEEE. The CDR3 has 14 amino acids. CDR3 region: CASSTPEATGELFF. CDR3 bases: TGTGCCAGCAGCACCCCCGAGGCAACCGGGGAGCTGTTTTTT.

The chain couples TRBV7-7 to TRBJ2-7, with D possibly being TRBD2 (7 bases). CDR1 and CDR2 from the germline V gene are SSHAT and FNYEAQ (reference sequence). CDR3 length: 16 residues. The ends were cut back, 3 bases at V and 2 bases at J, with 17 bases in the middle. CDR3 in DNA: TGTGCCAGCAGCTTGGGGGGGGCTAGCGGCCCCTACGAGCAGTACTTC. Encoded protein: CASSLGGASGPYEQYF.

This rearrangement joins TRBV10-3 to TRBJ2-1, with 7 bases lining up with TRBD2. Germline-derived CDR1 and CDR2 are ENHRY and SYGVKD. V gave up 1 base and J gave up 5 bases; unmatched junction bases: 8. The CDR3 has 16 residues. The CDR3 DNA follows: TGTGCCATCAGTGAGTTGGGAGGGGTACCCGACAATGAGCAGTTCTTC. This sequence encodes CAISELGGVPDNEQFF.

This clone was seen once. The genes are TRBV9 and TRBJ2-7, with D unclear. The CDR3 extends over 14 amino acids. Germline V gene lookup returns CDR1 SGDLS and CDR2 YYNGEE. Trimming took 0 bases from V and 4 from J, leaving 11 bases between them. CDR3 in amino acids: CASSVGGSSYEQYF. CDR3 DNA sequence: TGTGCCAGCAGCGTAGGGGGTAGCAGTTACGAGCAGTACTTC.

In nucleotides, the CDR3 is TGTGCCAGTAGTGCGGGACTGCATTATGGCTACACCTTC. Protein: CASSAGLHYGYTF. V is TRBV19 and J is TRBJ1-2; a possible D gene is TRBD1 (5 bases). V dropped 5 bases and J dropped 5 bases, with 12 bases sitting between them. There are 13 residues in the CDR3. Germline V gene lookup returns CDR1 LNHDA and CDR2 SQIVND (reference sequence).